Below, 18 T cell receptor beta chains from the same sample are listed, as sequenced in a study of Ad26.COV2.S vaccination and SARS-CoV-2 variants. The table came from immunoSEQ multiplex PCR; TCRdb's copy has only in-frame clones and leaves some out. The sample has approximately 460,000 clones, nearly 90% seen once. As for treatment: 15 to 20 received Ad26.COV2.S at low or high dose, single or two shots; 5 received placebo; per-sample allocation not given. Sample collection was performed on day 63 after the first vaccine or placebo injection. The sequencing used peripheral blood, collected in a trial of Ad26.COV2.S vaccine versus placebo. These TCRs come from a person between 18 and 65 years old who received the Ad26.COV2.S COVID-19 vaccine or a placebo.

V and J are TRBV9 and TRBJ2-2; D gene uncertain. V dropped 3 bases and J dropped 6 bases, with 15 bases sitting between them. The CDR3 spans 15 residues. Germline lookup yields CDR1 SGDLS and CDR2 YYNGEE. In nucleotides, the CDR3 is TGTGCCAGCAGCGCCTCTTTAGCCCACGCCGGGGAGCTGTTTTTT. Amino acids: CASSASLAHAGELFF.

The chain carries TRBV3-1 (or the pseudogene TRBV3-2) and TRBJ2-6; D may be TRBD1 (5 bases). Looked up from germline, CDR1 is LGHDT and CDR2 is YNNKEL (reference sequence). V was trimmed by 0 bases and J by 2 bases, leaving 8 bases between them. The CDR3 consists of 16 residues. The CDR3 here is CASSQDRAPGANVLTF. Here the CDR3 DNA reads TGTGCCAGCAGCCAAGACAGGGCCCCTGGGGCCAACGTCCTGACTTTC.

This chain joins TRBV15 and TRBJ1-5; 9 bases match TRBD1. Germline V gives CDR1 LNHNV, CDR2 YYDKDF (reference sequence). The CDR3 is 14 residues long. The V and J ends lost 6 bases and 4 bases, in that order; junction bases with no gene match: 4. The CDR3 region is CATSTGQGNQPQHF. The CDR3 DNA sequence: TGTGCCACCAGTACCGGACAGGGGAATCAGCCCCAGCATTTT. The variable domain in full, completed from reference TRBV15 and TRBJ1-5, reads DAMVIQNPRYQVTQFGKPVTLSCSQTLNHNVMYWYQQKSSQAPKLLFHYYDKDFNNEADTPDNFQSRRPNTSFCFLDIRSPGLGDTAMYLCATSTGQGNQPQHFGDGTRLSIL.

J is TRBJ1-3 and V is TRBV14; D uncertain. Germline assignment: CDR1 SGHDN and CDR2 FVKESK. V was pared by 1 base and J by 0 bases, with 7 bases between. CDR3 length: 15 amino acids. CDR3 sequence reads: CASSQVQSSGNTIYF. In DNA form, the CDR3 reads TGTGCCAGCAGCCAAGTTCAGAGCTCTGGAAACACCATATATTTT.

This clone occurred once. This chain connects TRBV19 to TRBJ2-5; TRBD1 agrees at 9 bases. V dropped 3 bases and J dropped 3; count of bases not matched to a gene: 5. This CDR3 spans 15 amino acids. Germline V lookup: CDR1 LNHDA, CDR2 SQIVND (reference sequence). CDR3 in amino acids: CASSITGGWEETQYF. CDR3 DNA sequence: TGTGCCAGTAGTATTACAGGGGGCTGGGAAGAGACCCAGTACTTC.

This chain joins TRBV11-2 and TRBJ2-1; 9 nucleotides match TRBD2. Trimming removed 7 bases from V and 3 bases from J; junction bases left unmatched: 7. The CDR3 covers 15 residues. Germline V gene lookup returns CDR1 SGHAT and CDR2 FQNNGV. CDR3 sequence: CASTAGGDRYNEQFF. Written as DNA, the CDR3 is TGTGCCAGCACCGCGGGGGGGGACCGCTACAATGAGCAGTTCTTC.

This sequence joins TRBV7-9 and TRBJ2-1; D remains ambiguous. V lost 6 bases to trimming and J lost 4 bases, with 16 bases between them. From germline, CDR1 is SEHNR and CDR2 FQNEAQ (reference sequence). The CDR3 loop spans 15 amino acids. The CDR3 region is CASSWTAQAYNEQFF. For the CDR3, the DNA is TGTGCCAGCAGTTGGACGGCCCAGGCTTACAATGAGCAGTTCTTC.

This chain connects TRBV7-9 to TRBJ2-3; D is ambiguous. The V gene's germline CDR1 is SEHNR and CDR2 FQNEAQ (reference sequence). The V gene lost 1 base and the J gene lost 6 bases, with 8 bases spanning the gap. The CDR3 is 13 residues long. In nucleotides, the CDR3 is TGTGCCAGCAGCTTAGTGGGTCTGGATACGCAGTATTTT. Residues: CASSLVGLDTQYF.

In nucleotides, the CDR3 is TGTGCCAGCAGCCCTGGGGAAAGGACGGAGGAGACCCAGTACTTC. Translated: CASSPGERTEETQYF. The gene calls are TRBV11-1 and TRBJ2-5; no firm D call. This CDR3 is 15 amino acids long. The germline CDR1 and CDR2 sequences are SGHAT and FQDESV (reference sequence). The ends were cut back, 5 bases at V and 5 bases at J, with 18 bases in the middle.

This chain connects TRBV5-5 to TRBJ1-3; tentative D call: TRBD1 (6 bases). V lost 2 bases, J lost 4 bases, and 16 bases lay in between. This CDR3 is built from 16 residues. Germline CDR1 and CDR2: SGHKS and YYEKEE (reference sequence). CDR3 in DNA: TGTGCCAGCAGCTTTGGCCCCGGGACACAAGGAAACACCATATATTTT. The encoded protein is CASSFGPGTQGNTIYF.

This chain joins TRBV4-1 and TRBJ1-2; maybe TRBD1 (5 bases). The length of the CDR3 is 15 residues. CDR1 and CDR2 (germline): MGHRA, YSYEKL. Deletions cut 0 bases from V and 3 bases from J, with 11 bases between. The chain's CDR3 is CASSQDPGVDYGYTF. CDR3 coding DNA: TGCGCCAGCAGCCAAGACCCGGGGGTCGACTATGGCTACACCTTC.

This sequence joins TRBV5-1 and TRBJ2-7, with unresolved D. The germline CDR1 and CDR2 sequences are SGHRS and YFSETQ. The V end lost 1 base, the J end lost 3 bases, and 11 bases lay between the germline ends. The CDR3 extends over 14 amino acids. For the CDR3, the DNA is TGCGCCAGCAGCTTGCTCTCCGGTCACTACGAGCAGTACTTC. It codes for CASSLLSGHYEQYF.

The J gene is TRBJ2-5, the V gene TRBV5-8; possibly TRBD2 for D (7 bases). V lost 0 bases, J lost 4 bases, and 13 bases lay in between. Germline V lookup: CDR1 SGHTS, CDR2 YDEGEE. CDR3 length: 15 residues. The CDR3 DNA sequence: TGTGCCAGCAGCTTGGGATTGGGGGGGGCAGAGACCCAGTACTTC. Encoded protein: CASSLGLGGAETQYF.

The gene calls are TRBV3-1 (or the pseudogene TRBV3-2) and TRBJ2-6; TRBD1 might be the D (6 bases). Germline CDR1 is LGHDT and CDR2 is YNNKEL (reference sequence). The length of the CDR3 is 18 residues. The V end lost 4 bases, the J end lost 0 bases, and 16 bases lay between the germline ends. Here the CDR3 reads CASSPRQEGASGANVLTF. As DNA, the CDR3 is TGTGCCAGCAGCCCCAGACAGGAAGGGGCCTCTGGGGCCAACGTCCTGACTTTC.

The chain has TRBV5-1 and TRBJ2-5; TRBD1 might be the D (6 bases). Trimming stripped 4 bases from V and 2 bases from J, with 15 bases between. There are 15 residues in the CDR3. Germline assignment: CDR1 SGHRS and CDR2 YFSETQ. CDR3 bases: TGCGCCAGCAGCAAGAATCGACAGGTTCAAGAGACCCAGTACTTC. Amino acid sequence: CASSKNRQVQETQYF.

This clone has just one count. This chain links TRBV27 with TRBJ2-7; TRBD2 matches 9 bases. Germline CDR1 and CDR2: MNHEY and SMNVEV (reference sequence). J gave up 7 bases and V 5 bases, and 9 bases lay outside the gene matches. The CDR3 runs to 14 residues. In DNA, the CDR3 is TGTGCCAGCAGTCTTATAGCGGGAGTAGGTGAGCAGTACTTC. This codes for CASSLIAGVGEQYF.

This rearrangement joins TRBV18 to TRBJ1-5, with D unresolved. Trimming removed 3 bases at V and 0 bases at J, with 9 bases between. The CDR3 has 15 residues. Germline values: CDR1 KGHSH, CDR2 LQKENI. CDR3 protein: CASSPVAVSNQPQHF. CDR3 sequence (DNA): TGTGCCAGCTCACCCGTGGCGGTTAGCAATCAGCCCCAGCATTTT.

The V call is TRBV3-1 (or the pseudogene TRBV3-2), the J call TRBJ1-5; D not certain. The CDR3 covers 13 residues. Trimming cost V 3 bases and J 5 bases, with 8 bases left between them. Germline values: CDR1 LGHDT, CDR2 YNNKEL (reference sequence). The CDR3 reads CASSQERYQPQHF. The CDR3 DNA reads as TGTGCCAGCAGCCAGGAGCGTTATCAGCCCCAGCATTTT.